The rows below give T cell receptor beta chains drawn from one sample of a study of Ad26.COV2.S vaccination and SARS-CoV-2 variants. Method: immunoSEQ multiplex PCR; TCRdb's copy keeps in-frame clones and lacks some. Among fewer than 500,000 clones listed, 89% were seen once. Material: peripheral blood, obtained in a trial of Ad26.COV2.S vaccine versus placebo. Receptors were obtained from a person between 18 and 59 years old who received the Ad26.COV2.S COVID-19 vaccine or a placebo. Both conserved end residues are part of each CDR3. The order of the fields is D gene, J gene, clone size, V gene, CDR3 protein, CDR3 DNA. D genes are given only for firm matches. Size tells how often a clone was seen (once, few, many) or the class of an expanded clone, and some rows leave it out.

TRBD2,TRBJ2-2,NA,TRBV2,CASTGNGRAGELFF,TGTGCCAGCACGGGTAACGGGAGGGCCGGGGAGCTGTTTTTT
NA,TRBJ2-7,NA,TRBV27,CASSLTGFYEQYF,TGTGCCAGCAGTTTAACAGGGTTCTACGAGCAGTACTTC
NA,TRBJ1-5,NA,TRBV2,CASDREGNQPQHF,TGTGCCAGCGACAGAGAGGGGAATCAGCCCCAGCATTTT
NA,TRBJ1-3,NA,TRBV19,CATKWGPGGTIYF,TGTGCCACAAAATGGGGACCCGGAGGCACCATATATTTT
NA,TRBJ2-5,NA,TRBV5-1,CASSQPRGVGETQYF,TGCGCCAGCAGCCAACCCCGTGGGGTAGGAGAGACCCAGTACTTC
TRBD1,TRBJ1-1,NA,TRBV5-4,CASSLGIGTGMNTEAFF,TGTGCCAGCAGCTTGGGTATCGGGACAGGGATGAACACTGAAGCTTTCTTT
NA,TRBJ2-5,NA,TRBV23-1,CASSQSFPGLETQYF,TGCGCCAGCAGTCAATCCTTTCCCGGTTTGGAGACCCAGTACTTC
TRBD1,TRBJ2-7,NA,TRBV10-3,CATRDRGTFNSYEQYF,TGTGCCACAAGGGACAGGGGAACTTTCAACTCCTACGAGCAGTACTTC
NA,TRBJ1-2,NA,TRBV6-5,CASSYLGFGYTF,TGTGCCAGCAGTTACCTAGGGTTTGGCTACACCTTC
NA,TRBJ1-5,NA,TRBV7-8,CASSLEAGQPQHF,TGTGCCAGCAGCTTAGAAGCAGGGCAGCCCCAGCATTTT
TRBD1,TRBJ1-1,NA,TRBV15,CATSRRTGLEAFF,TGTGCCACCAGCAGACGGACAGGGCTGGAAGCTTTCTTT
TRBD1,TRBJ2-5,once,TRBV7-9,CASSLGDRLTQYF,TGTGCCAGCAGCTTGGGGGACAGATTGACCCAGTACTTC
NA,TRBJ1-2,NA,TRBV9,CASSPLQQNYGYTF,TGTGCCAGCAGCCCCCTCCAACAGAACTATGGCTACACCTTC
NA,TRBJ1-6,NA,TRBV12-3/TRBV12-4,CASSLDQDSPLHF,TGTGCCAGCAGTTTAGATCAGGATTCACCCCTCCACTTT
NA,TRBJ1-1,NA,TRBV6-5,CASSSARGTEAFF,TGTGCCAGCAGTTCCGCGCGCGGCACTGAAGCTTTCTTT
TRBD1,TRBJ2-1,NA,TRBV9,CASSERGQGGEQFF,TGTGCCAGCAGCGAAAGGGGACAGGGGGGTGAGCAGTTCTTC
NA,TRBJ2-7,NA,TRBV6-2/TRBV6-3,CASSYRVRSYEQYF,TGTGCCAGCAGTTATCGGGTGCGCTCCTACGAGCAGTACTTC
NA,TRBJ2-5,NA,TRBV5-1,CASSNPQAIQETQYF,TGCGCCAGCAGCAACCCACAGGCTATCCAAGAGACCCAGTACTTC
NA,TRBJ2-2,NA,TRBV27,CASSSRNTGELFF,TGTGCCAGCAGTTCCAGAAACACCGGGGAGCTGTTTTTT
TRBD2,TRBJ2-3,NA,TRBV9,CASSVGGSGTDTQYF,TGTGCCAGCAGCGTAGGCGGGAGTGGGACAGATACGCAGTATTTT
NA,TRBJ1-2,once,TRBV27,CASSSRGNYGYTF,TGTGCCAGCAGTTCCAGGGGTAACTATGGCTACACCTTC
TRBD1,TRBJ1-2,once,TRBV7-2,CASSFQGANYGYTF,TGTGCCAGCAGCTTTCAGGGGGCCAACTATGGCTACACCTTC
NA,TRBJ2-1,NA,TRBV7-3,CASSLGGSDEQFF,TGTGCCAGCAGCCTTGGAGGGAGCGATGAGCAGTTCTTC
NA,TRBJ1-5,few,TRBV5-1,CASSQSSNQPQHF,TGCGCCAGCAGTCAATCTAGCAATCAGCCCCAGCATTTT
NA,TRBJ2-5,few,TRBV4-3,CASSQVALLGETQYF,TGCGCCAGCAGCCAAGTCGCGCTGCTTGGGGAGACCCAGTACTTC
NA,TRBJ1-2,NA,TRBV5-1,CASSLAQGVGGGYTF,TGCGCCAGCAGCTTGGCCCAGGGAGTAGGAGGGGGCTACACCTTC
NA,TRBJ1-2,NA,TRBV7-2,CASSAGRGYGYTF,TGTGCCAGCAGCGCGGGCAGGGGCTATGGCTACACCTTC
NA,TRBJ1-5,NA,TRBV2,CASSEGNQPQHF,TGTGCCAGCAGTGAAGGCAATCAGCCCCAGCATTTT
NA,TRBJ2-2,NA,TRBV4-1,CASSQGSRSSTGELFF,TGCGCCAGCAGCCAAGGGAGCAGGAGTAGCACCGGGGAGCTGTTTTTT
TRBD2,TRBJ2-1,NA,TRBV19,CASSIAFLAGGNNEQFF,TGTGCCAGTAGTATAGCCTTCCTAGCGGGGGGGAACAATGAGCAGTTCTTC
TRBD1,TRBJ2-1,once,TRBV28,CASSSYPQGAGYNEQFF,TGTGCCAGCAGTTCCTACCCACAGGGGGCGGGTTACAATGAGCAGTTCTTC
TRBD1,TRBJ1-4,NA,TRBV5-1,CASSLGQGYEKLFF,TGCGCCAGCAGCTTGGGACAGGGGTATGAAAAACTGTTTTTT
NA,TRBJ2-3,NA,TRBV5-6,CASTRKTALQRDTQYF,TGTGCCAGCACCCGGAAGACAGCTCTACAGAGGGATACGCAGTATTTT
NA,TRBJ2-3,NA,TRBV13,CASSLVTVTDTQYF,TGTGCCAGCAGCTTAGTCACCGTGACAGATACGCAGTATTTT
NA,TRBJ2-7,NA,TRBV5-1,CASSVRQVYDEQYF,TGCGCCAGCAGCGTCCGACAGGTCTACGACGAGCAGTACTTC
TRBD2,TRBJ2-5,NA,TRBV24-1,CATSDPGLAGETQYF,TGTGCCACCAGTGATCCCGGACTAGCGGGAGAGACCCAGTACTTC
NA,TRBJ2-2,NA,TRBV21-1,CASSRQGFDTGELFF,TGTGCCAGCAGCCGACAGGGTTTCGACACCGGGGAGCTGTTTTTT
TRBD1,TRBJ1-1,NA,TRBV10-3,CAIGTDRMNTEAFF,TGTGCCATAGGGACAGACCGAATGAACACTGAAGCTTTCTTT
NA,TRBJ1-5,NA,TRBV5-1,CASRGQGDQPQHF,TGCGCCAGCAGAGGACAAGGGGATCAGCCCCAGCATTTT
NA,TRBJ1-1,NA,TRBV5-6,CASSLDSYTEAFF,TGTGCCAGCAGCTTGGACAGTTACACTGAAGCTTTCTTT
NA,TRBJ2-1,NA,TRBV11-2,CASSLRDPYNEQFF,TGTGCCAGCAGCTTGAGGGACCCCTACAATGAGCAGTTCTTC
NA,TRBJ2-7,NA,TRBV10-3,CATGPLPYEQYF,TGTGCCACGGGACCCCTGCCTTACGAGCAGTACTTC